The 4 T cell receptor beta chains below come from one sample, sequenced in a study of cytomegalovirus exposure and HLA in healthy donors. Researchers ran the PCR with 60 Vbeta and 13 Jbeta primers. Clones were sequenced by immunoSEQ multiplex PCR, and TCRdb holds only the in-frame ones, with some missing. The data contain under 200,000 clones, over 60% of them seen just once; the ten biggest clones take up 0.6% to 0.9%. Sequencing was done on a sample of PBMCs. The origin of the receptors is a female donor in good health and CMV-seronegative.

In nucleotides, the CDR3 is TGTGCCAGCAGCCCGGGACAGGCACAAGAGACCCAGTACTTC. This codes for CASSPGQAQETQYF. The chain has TRBV7-9 and TRBJ2-5, with 8 bases fitting TRBD1. The CDR3 runs 14 residues. The J segment lost 2 bases and the V segment lost 5 bases, leaving 4 bases of the junction unmatched. Germline CDR1 reads SEHNR; CDR2 reads FQNEAQ (reference sequence). Using reference TRBV7-9 and TRBJ2-5 for the parts outside the CDR3, the full variable domain is DTGVSQNPRHKITKRGQNVTFRCDPISEHNRLYWYRQTLGQGPEFLTYFQNEAQLEKSRLLSDRFSAERPKGSFSTLEIQRTEQGDSAMYLCASSPGQAQETQYFGPGTRLLVL.

This CDR3 reads CASSPAHGRGAETQYF. The DNA for the CDR3 is TGTGCCAGCAGCCCGGCCCATGGGCGGGGGGCGGAGACCCAGTACTTC. The chain has TRBV11-2 and TRBJ2-5; TRBD2 agrees at 8 bases. V trimming: 5 bases; J trimming: 5 bases; junction bases outside the gene matches: 13. This CDR3 spans 16 amino acids. Germline V gene sequence: CDR1 SGHAT, CDR2 FQNNGV. The whole variable domain, filled in from reference TRBV11-2 and TRBJ2-5, reads EAGVAQSPRYKIIEKRQSVAFWCNPISGHATLYWYQQILGQGPKLLIQFQNNGVVDDSQLPKDRFSAERLKGVDSTLKIQPAKLEDSAVYLCASSPAHGRGAETQYFGPGTRLLVL.

This chain links TRBV29-1 with TRBJ2-7, with D possibly matching TRBD1 (5 bases). The CDR3 has 11 amino acids. Trimming removed 4 bases from V and 3 bases from J, with 7 bases in between. Germline V lookup: CDR1 SQVTM, CDR2 ANQGSEA. CDR3: CSVAQDYEQYF. The CDR3 bases are TGCAGCGTTGCACAGGACTACGAGCAGTACTTC.

The chain couples TRBV18 to TRBJ1-5; unclear D gene. Germline loops: CDR1 KGHSH, CDR2 LQKENI. Trimming took off 5 bases at V and 6 bases at J, with 20 bases between the two ends. This CDR3 comprises 16 residues. CDR3 DNA: TGTGCCAGCTCAGAGACCCTACCGGGGTCTGGTCAGCCCCAGCATTTT. It translates to CASSETLPGSGQPQHF. The whole variable domain, filled in from reference TRBV18 and TRBJ1-5, reads NAGVMQNPRHLVRRRGQEARLRCSPMKGHSHVYWYRQLPEEGLKFMVYLQKENIIDESGMPKERFSAEFPKEGPSILRIQQVVRGDSAAYFCASSETLPGSGQPQHFGDGTRLSIL.